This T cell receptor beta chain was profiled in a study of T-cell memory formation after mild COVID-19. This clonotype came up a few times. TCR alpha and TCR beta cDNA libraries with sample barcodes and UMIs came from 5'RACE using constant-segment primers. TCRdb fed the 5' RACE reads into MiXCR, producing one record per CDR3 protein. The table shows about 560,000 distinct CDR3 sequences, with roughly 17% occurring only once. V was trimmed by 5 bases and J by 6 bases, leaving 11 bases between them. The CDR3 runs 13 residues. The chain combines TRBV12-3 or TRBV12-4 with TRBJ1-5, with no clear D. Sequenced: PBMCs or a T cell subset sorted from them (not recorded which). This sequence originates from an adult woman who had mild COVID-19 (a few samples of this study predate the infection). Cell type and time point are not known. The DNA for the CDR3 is TGTGCCAGCAGTCCCTATGGAAGTCAGCCCCAGCATTTT. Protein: CASSPYGSQPQHF.